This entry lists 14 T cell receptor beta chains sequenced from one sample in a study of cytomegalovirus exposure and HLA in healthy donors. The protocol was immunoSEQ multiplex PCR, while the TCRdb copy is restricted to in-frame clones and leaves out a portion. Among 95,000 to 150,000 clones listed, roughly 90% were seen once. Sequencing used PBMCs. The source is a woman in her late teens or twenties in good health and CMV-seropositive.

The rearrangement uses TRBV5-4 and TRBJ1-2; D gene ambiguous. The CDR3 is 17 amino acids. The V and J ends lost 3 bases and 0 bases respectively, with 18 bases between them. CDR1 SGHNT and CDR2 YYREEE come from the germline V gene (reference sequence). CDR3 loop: CASSWEGVSTSNYGYTF. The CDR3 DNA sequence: TGTGCCAGCAGCTGGGAGGGAGTGAGCACATCTAACTATGGCTACACCTTC.

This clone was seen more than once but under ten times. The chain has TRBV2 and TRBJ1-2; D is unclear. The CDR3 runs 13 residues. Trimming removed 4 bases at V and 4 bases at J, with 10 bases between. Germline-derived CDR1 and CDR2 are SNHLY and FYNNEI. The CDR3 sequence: CASSVGDGYGYTF. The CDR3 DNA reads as TGTGCCAGCAGTGTTGGAGATGGCTATGGCTACACCTTC.

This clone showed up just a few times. The CDR3 DNA reads as TGTGCCAGCAGTTCCCGGGGACTAGCGGGAGGTAATGAGCAGTTCTTC. Protein sequence: CASSSRGLAGGNEQFF. V usage is TRBV27 and J usage is TRBJ2-1, with 15 bases that match TRBD2. The CDR3 sequence is 16 residues long. The trim removed 4 bases at V and 7 bases at J, leaving 5 bases unmatched. Germline CDR1 is MNHEY and CDR2 is SMNVEV (reference sequence).

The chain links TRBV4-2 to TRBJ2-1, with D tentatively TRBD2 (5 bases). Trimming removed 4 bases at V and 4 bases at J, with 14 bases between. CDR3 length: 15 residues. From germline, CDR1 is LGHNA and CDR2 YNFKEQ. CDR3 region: CASSLRSDYYNEQFF. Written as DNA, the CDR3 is TGTGCCAGCAGCCTCCGGAGCGACTATTACAATGAGCAGTTCTTC.

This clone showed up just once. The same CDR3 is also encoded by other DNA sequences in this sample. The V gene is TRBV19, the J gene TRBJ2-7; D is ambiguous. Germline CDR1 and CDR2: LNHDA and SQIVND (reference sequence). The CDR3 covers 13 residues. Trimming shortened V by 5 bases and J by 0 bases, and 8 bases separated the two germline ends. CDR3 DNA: TGTGCCAGTAGTCTGGCGGTCTCCTACGAGCAGTACTTC. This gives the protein CASSLAVSYEQYF.

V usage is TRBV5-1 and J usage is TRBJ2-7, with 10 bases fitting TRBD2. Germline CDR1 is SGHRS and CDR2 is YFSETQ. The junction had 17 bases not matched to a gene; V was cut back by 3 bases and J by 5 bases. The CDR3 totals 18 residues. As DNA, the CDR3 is TGCGCCAGCAGCTGGCCGGTAGGAGTAGCGGGAGGTACAAACGAGCAGTACTTC. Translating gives CASSWPVGVAGGTNEQYF.

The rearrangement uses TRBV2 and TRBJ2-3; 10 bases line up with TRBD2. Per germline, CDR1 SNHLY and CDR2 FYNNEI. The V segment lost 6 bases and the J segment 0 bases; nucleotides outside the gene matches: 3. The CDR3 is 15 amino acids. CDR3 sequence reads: CASRETSGSTDTQYF. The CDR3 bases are TGTGCCAGCAGAGAGACTAGCGGGAGCACAGATACGCAGTATTTT.

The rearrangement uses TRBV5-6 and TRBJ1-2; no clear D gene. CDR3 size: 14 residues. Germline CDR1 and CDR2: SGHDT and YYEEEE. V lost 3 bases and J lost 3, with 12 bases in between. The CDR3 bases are TGTGCCAGCAGCTGGGAGGGCTTGGACTATGGCTACACCTTC. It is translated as CASSWEGLDYGYTF.

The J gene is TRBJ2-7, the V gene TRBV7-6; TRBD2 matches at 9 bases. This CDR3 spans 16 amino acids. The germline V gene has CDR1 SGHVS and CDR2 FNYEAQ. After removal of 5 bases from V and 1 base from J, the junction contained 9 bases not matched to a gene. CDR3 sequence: CASSRGQRGDSYEQYF. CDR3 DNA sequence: TGTGCCAGCAGCCGAGGGCAGCGGGGGGATTCCTACGAGCAGTACTTC.

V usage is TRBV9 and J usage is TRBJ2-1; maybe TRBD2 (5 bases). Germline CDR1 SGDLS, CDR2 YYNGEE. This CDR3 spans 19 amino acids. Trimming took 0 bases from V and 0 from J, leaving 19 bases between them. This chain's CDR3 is CASSVAGISERFSYNEQFF. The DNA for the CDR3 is TGTGCCAGCAGCGTAGCGGGAATTAGCGAGCGGTTCTCCTACAATGAGCAGTTCTTC.

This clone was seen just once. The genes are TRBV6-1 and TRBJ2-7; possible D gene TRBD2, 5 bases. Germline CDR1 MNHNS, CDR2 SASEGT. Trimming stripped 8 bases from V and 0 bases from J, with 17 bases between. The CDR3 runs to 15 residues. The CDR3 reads CASCGLPSSSYEQYF. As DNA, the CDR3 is TGTGCCAGCTGCGGGCTCCCCTCAAGCTCCTACGAGCAGTACTTC.

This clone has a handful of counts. CDR3 sequence: CATAQGLENSPLHF. CDR3 sequence (DNA): TGTGCCACCGCTCAGGGGCTGGAGAATTCACCCCTCCACTTT. The J gene is TRBJ1-6, the V gene TRBV15; a weak D match, TRBD1 (6 bases). In germline, CDR1 is LNHNV, CDR2 YYDKDF (reference sequence). Trimming took off 8 bases at V and 7 bases at J, with 15 bases between the two ends. The CDR3 sequence is 14 residues long.

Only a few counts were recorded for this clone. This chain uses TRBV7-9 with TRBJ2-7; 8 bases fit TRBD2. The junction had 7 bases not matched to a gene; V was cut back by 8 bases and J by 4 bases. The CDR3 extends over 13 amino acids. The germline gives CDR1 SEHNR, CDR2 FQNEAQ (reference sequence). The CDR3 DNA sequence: TGTGCCAGCGTACCGGGAGGGATATACGAGCAGTACTTC. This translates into CASVPGGIYEQYF.

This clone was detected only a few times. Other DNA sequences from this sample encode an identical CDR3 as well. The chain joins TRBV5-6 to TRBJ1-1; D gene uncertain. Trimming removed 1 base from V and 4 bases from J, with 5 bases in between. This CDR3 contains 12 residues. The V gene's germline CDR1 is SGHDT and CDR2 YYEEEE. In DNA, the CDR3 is TGTGCCAGCAGCTTGCGGGGCACTGAAGCTTTCTTT. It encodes CASSLRGTEAFF.